The clone carrying this T cell receptor beta chain has a count of ten or more. Its target is not known. The sample belongs to a study of blood T cells in healthy people across ages. The second PCR ran roughly 6 to 12 cycles with a sample-barcoded 5' primer and J-beta primers. TCRdb redid the calling of the 5' RACE reads with MiXCR, one entry per CDR3 protein. The table shows hundreds of thousands of distinct CDR3 sequences, with about 24% occurring only once. The study, taken as a whole, reports: The fall in TCR beta diversity per million T cells was roughly linear with age. Versus aged donors, long-lived donors had higher diversity and more naive CD4+ cells.

Researchers collected ten milliliters of peripheral blood from every single donor. Losses at the gene ends were 3 bases for V and 4 bases for J; bases not matched to a gene: 4. Per germline, CDR1 DFQATT and CDR2 SNEGSKA (reference sequence). The CDR3 consists of 15 residues. The chain uses TRBV20-1 and TRBJ2-1, with 12 nucleotides matching TRBD2. The clonotype was recovered from a man aged 70-80 years in good health. The material sequenced was blood. The CDR3 region has the DNA TGCAGTGCTAGGACTAGCGGGGGATCATACAATGAGCAGTTCTTC. This gives the protein CSARTSGGSYNEQFF.